These 12 T cell receptor beta chains were all obtained from the same sample, sequenced in a study of blood T cell repertoires in COVID-19. The data were produced by immunoSEQ multiplex PCR, yet TCRdb's version contains in-frame clones alone and is incomplete. The sample has roughly 300,000 clones, about 85% seen once; the top ten hold approximately 5.2%. Sequencing was done on a sample of PBMCs or T cells enriched from blood (not recorded which). Source of these receptors: a woman aged 30 to 39 who had recovered from COVID-19.

The count of this clone is one. The chain joins TRBV25-1 to TRBJ1-3; possible D gene TRBD1, 5 bases. Germline V gene data show CDR1 as MGHDK and CDR2 as SYGVNS. The V gene lost 6 bases and the J gene lost 2 bases, with 17 bases spanning the gap. The CDR3 loop spans 16 amino acids. The CDR3 sequence: CASSESGPRTGNTIYF. Written as DNA, the CDR3 is TGTGCCAGCAGCGAGTCAGGGCCCCGCACTGGAAACACCATATATTTT. The entire variable domain, with the rest obtained from reference TRBV25-1 and TRBJ1-3, is as follows: EADIYQTPRYLVIGTGKKITLECSQTMGHDKMYWYQQDPGMELHLIHYSYGVNSTEKGDLSSESTVSRIRTEHFPLTLESARPSHTSQYLCASSESGPRTGNTIYFGEGSWLTVV.

The gene calls are TRBV6-5 and TRBJ1-5; D remains unclear. The ends were cut back, 6 bases at V and 1 base at J, with 13 bases in the middle. CDR1 and CDR2 from the germline V gene are MNHEY and SVGAGI. This CDR3 is 15 amino acids long. CDR3 loop: CASRAGLASNQPQHF. The CDR3 DNA sequence: TGTGCCAGCAGGGCTGGACTGGCCAGCAATCAGCCCCAGCATTTT.

The chain has TRBV19 and TRBJ1-1; D possibly corresponds to TRBD1 (5 bases). V was trimmed by 3 bases and J by 0 bases, leaving 11 bases between them. There are 15 residues in the CDR3. The V gene's germline CDR1 is LNHDA and CDR2 SQIVND (reference sequence). The DNA for the CDR3 is TGTGCCAGTAGTATCCCGGGGGTAGTGAACACTGAAGCTTTCTTT. Translating it yields CASSIPGVVNTEAFF.

The chain couples TRBV18 to TRBJ1-3; D is undetermined. The V end was cut by 0 bases, the J end by 4 bases, with 19 bases between. The CDR3 has 18 residues. CDR1 is KGHSH and CDR2 is LQKENI in the germline V gene. CDR3 protein: CASSPPKSGSQGGNTIYF. The CDR3 nucleotides read TGTGCCAGCTCACCACCCAAATCGGGGTCTCAAGGAGGAAACACCATATATTTT. Looking up the rest from reference TRBV18 and TRBJ1-3 gives the full variable domain: NAGVMQNPRHLVRRRGQEARLRCSPMKGHSHVYWYRQLPEEGLKFMVYLQKENIIDESGMPKERFSAEFPKEGPSILRIQQVVRGDSAAYFCASSPPKSGSQGGNTIYFGEGSWLTVV.

The chain is built from TRBV4-2 and TRBJ1-1; D gene uncertain. In germline, CDR1 is LGHNA, CDR2 YNFKEQ. The CDR3 totals 19 residues. V lost 1 base, J lost 4 bases, and 25 bases lay in between. The CDR3 DNA is TGTGCCAGCAGCCAAGTTATACCGGCGGCCCGGAGGTTCCCCACTGAAGCTTTCTTT. Encoded protein: CASSQVIPAARRFPTEAFF.

This clone was recorded only once. The chain combines TRBV11-2 with TRBJ2-1; TRBD2 matches at 7 bases. The CDR3 is 15 amino acids. V shed 5 bases and J 4 bases; nucleotides not matched to a gene: 8. Germline V gives CDR1 SGHAT, CDR2 FQNNGV. In DNA, the CDR3 is TGTGCCAGCAGCCGATCCGGGACTAATTACAATGAGCAGTTCTTC. It specifies CASSRSGTNYNEQFF. The complete variable domain, with remaining parts taken from reference TRBV11-2 and TRBJ2-1, reads EAGVAQSPRYKIIEKRQSVAFWCNPISGHATLYWYQQILGQGPKLLIQFQNNGVVDDSQLPKDRFSAERLKGVDSTLKIQPAKLEDSAVYLCASSRSGTNYNEQFFGPGTRLTVL.

The chain has TRBV5-6 and TRBJ1-4; the D gene is possibly TRBD1 (5 bases). Deletions cut 6 bases from V and 11 bases from J, with 14 bases between. Germline CDR1 reads SGHDT; CDR2 reads YYEEEE. The CDR3 consists of 12 residues. The CDR3 DNA reads as TGTGCCAGCACAAGGGGTCGGGGGAAACTGTTTTTT. The encoded protein is CASTRGRGKLFF.

This clone was counted only a few times. The rearrangement links TRBV2 to TRBJ1-2; D not certain. Germline lookup yields CDR1 SNHLY and CDR2 FYNNEI. CDR3 length: 13 amino acids. V lost 3 bases and J lost 8, with 13 bases in between. The CDR3 region is CASSDIMSQGYTF. In DNA, the CDR3 is TGTGCCAGCAGTGATATAATGAGTCAAGGCTACACCTTC.

This clone appeared once. Written as DNA, the CDR3 is TGTGCCAGCAGCCGCCTATCGGACACTGAAGCTTTCTTT. Translation: CASSRLSDTEAFF. This chain connects TRBV3-1 (or the pseudogene TRBV3-2) to TRBJ1-1; D is unclear. Per germline, CDR1 LGHDT and CDR2 YNNKEL (reference sequence). The V gene lost 4 bases and the J gene lost 3 bases, with 9 bases spanning the gap. The CDR3 is made up of 13 amino acids.

This clone was seen just once. The chain has TRBV4-2 and TRBJ1-2; 8 bases fit TRBD1. V shed 2 bases and J 4 bases; nucleotides not matched to a gene: 9. Germline V gene sequence: CDR1 LGHNA, CDR2 YNFKEQ. This CDR3 has 16 amino acids. The CDR3 region is CASSQQTGGATYGYTF. CDR3 nucleotides: TGTGCCAGCAGCCAACAAACAGGGGGAGCAACCTATGGCTACACCTTC.

V is TRBV3-1 (or the pseudogene TRBV3-2) and J is TRBJ1-1, with a possible D match to TRBD1 (5 bases). The CDR3 extends over 14 amino acids. Looked up from germline, CDR1 is LGHDT and CDR2 is YNNKEL (reference sequence). V was shortened by 4 bases and J by 4 bases, with 13 bases between the two germline ends. The CDR3 nucleotides read TGTGCCAGCAGCCCCTCTTCCGGGGGCACTGAAGCTTTCTTT. Protein: CASSPSSGGTEAFF.

V and J are TRBV7-2 and TRBJ1-2; D not resolved. Germline loops: CDR1 SGHTA, CDR2 FQGNSA. Trimming left V 1 base short and J 7 bases short, with 22 bases between. CDR3 length: 17 residues. As DNA, the CDR3 is TGTGCCAGCAGCTTAGATGATGATCTGGGGAGGGCGGGTGGCTACACCTTC. It encodes CASSLDDDLGRAGGYTF.